This note documents a single TCR beta chain sequence. This clonotype was found many times. Its antigen target is currently unknown. Within one base of it there is no much larger clone, and no base qualities were kept. The sample comes from a study of CD8 T cells in ankylosing spondylitis (dated by TCRdb to 2016 to 2017). About the investigation overall: T cell receptor beta repertoires were profiled in healthy donors and ankylosing spondylitis patients so that disease-linked TCR variants could be found. The whole study cohort included some 100 healthy donors and 20 to 25 ankylosing spondylitis patients. Samples of peripheral blood were taken, and for ankylosing spondylitis patients, synovial fluid was collected as well. Findings and caveats that apply to the study as a whole: In peripheral blood, the disease-linked clones were found at relatively low frequencies and had a CD8+ phenotype. Significant enrichment of the disease-linked clones was reported in matched synovial fluid samples from ankylosing spondylitis patients. Some of the motif variants had been reported before in the synovial fluid and blood of reactive arthritis patients, a finding that suggests common disease-initiation mechanisms. A TCR beta motif of fewer than 10 highly homologous amino acid variants appeared characteristic of blood from ankylosing spondylitis patients.

TCRdb records Illumina HiSeq 2500 as the sequencer. Quantitative 5'-RACE with molecular barcodes was used to prepare TCR beta libraries. Turning to the authors' computational methods: Disease-linked TCR variants were identified with a new computational method built on a probabilistic model of VDJ rearrangement. In-frame beta chains were kept once TCRdb had trimmed the public reads at Q25 with fastp and called clones with MiXCR. A single entry per CDR3 protein holds the most common genes and DNA from its merged rows. TCRdb's processing, not the study's, gives the V and J calls here. This sample gives a few hundred thousand distinct CDR3 sequences in total; 9.5% to 13% of them show up just once. The top ten clonotypes cover more than 7% of the sample. This receptor was taken from a female donor with ankylosing spondylitis or in good health (not recorded which). Sequencing was done on a sample of blood, either unsorted or a sorted T cell fraction (not recorded which).

The CDR3 region has the sequence CSVNRGLNYGYTF. The nucleotide sequence is TGCAGTGTTAACAGGGGCCTTAACTATGGCTACACCTTC. This chain joins TRBV20-1 to TRBJ1-2; TRBD1 lines up with 7 middle nucleotides. Trimming removed 7 bases from V and 1 base from J; the gene matches leave 6 bases unexplained. Including the terminal cysteine and phenylalanine, the CDR3 comprises 13 residues. Only the CDR3 region is kept as DNA, spanning 39 bases read in frame from base 1. CDR1 and CDR2, per the germline V gene (reference sequence), are DFQATT and SNEGSKA.